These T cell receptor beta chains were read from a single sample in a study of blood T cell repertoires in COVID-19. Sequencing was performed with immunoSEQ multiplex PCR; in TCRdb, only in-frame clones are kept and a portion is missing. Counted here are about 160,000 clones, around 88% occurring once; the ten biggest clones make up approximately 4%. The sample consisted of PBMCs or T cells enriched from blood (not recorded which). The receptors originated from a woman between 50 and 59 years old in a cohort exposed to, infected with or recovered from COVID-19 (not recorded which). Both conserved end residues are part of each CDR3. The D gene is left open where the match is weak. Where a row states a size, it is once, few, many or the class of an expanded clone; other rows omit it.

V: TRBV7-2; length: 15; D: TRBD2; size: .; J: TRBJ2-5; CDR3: CASSWGPAGQETQYF; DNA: TGTGCCAGCAGCTGGGGCCCAGCGGGACAAGAGACCCAGTACTTC
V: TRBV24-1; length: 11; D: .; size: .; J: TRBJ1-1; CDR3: CATSVGTEAFF; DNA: TGTGCCACCAGTGTCGGCACTGAAGCTTTCTTT
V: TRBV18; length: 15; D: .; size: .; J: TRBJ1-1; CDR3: CASSPLDGGYTEAFF; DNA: TGTGCCAGCTCACCACTGGACGGAGGATACACTGAAGCTTTCTTT
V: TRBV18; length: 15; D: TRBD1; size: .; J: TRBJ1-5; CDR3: CASSPSGTGNQPQHF; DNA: TGTGCCAGCTCACCGTCCGGGACAGGCAATCAGCCCCAGCATTTT
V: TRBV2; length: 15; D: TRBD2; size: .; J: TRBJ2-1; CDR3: CASSGSGGRYNEQFF; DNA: TGTGCCAGCAGTGGTAGCGGGGGCCGCTACAATGAGCAGTTCTTC
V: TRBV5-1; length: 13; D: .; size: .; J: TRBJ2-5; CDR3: CASSSRKAETQYF; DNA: TGCGCCAGCAGCTCGAGGAAGGCAGAGACCCAGTACTTC
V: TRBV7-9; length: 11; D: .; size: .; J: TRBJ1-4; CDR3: CASGADEKLFF; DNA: TGTGCCAGCGGGGCGGATGAAAAACTGTTTTTT
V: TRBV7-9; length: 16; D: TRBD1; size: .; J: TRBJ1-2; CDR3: CASSVEGGRGQNGYTF; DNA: TGTGCCAGCAGCGTAGAGGGTGGCAGGGGGCAAAATGGCTACACCTTC
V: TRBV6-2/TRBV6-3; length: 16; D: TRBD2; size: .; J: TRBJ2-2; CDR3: CASSHSSGSDTGELFF; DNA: TGTGCCAGCAGCCACTCTAGCGGGAGCGACACCGGGGAGCTGTTTTTT
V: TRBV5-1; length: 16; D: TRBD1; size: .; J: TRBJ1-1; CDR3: CASSLGQGTIHTEAFF; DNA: TGCGCCAGCAGCTTAGGACAGGGCACTATTCACACTGAAGCTTTCTTT
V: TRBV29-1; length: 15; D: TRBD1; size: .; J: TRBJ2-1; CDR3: CSVGPLGTGRNEQFF; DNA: TGCAGCGTTGGCCCCTTAGGGACAGGTAGGAATGAGCAGTTCTTC
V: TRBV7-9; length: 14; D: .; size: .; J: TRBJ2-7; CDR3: CASSLDKTGSEQYF; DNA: TGTGCCAGCAGCTTAGATAAAACAGGGAGCGAGCAGTACTTC
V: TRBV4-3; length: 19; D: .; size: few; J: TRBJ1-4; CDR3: CASSQGYSTAGRHLEKLFF; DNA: TGCGCCAGCAGCCAAGGATACTCGACGGCAGGGCGGCATTTGGAAAAACTGTTTTTT
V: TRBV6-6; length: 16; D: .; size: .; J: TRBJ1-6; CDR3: CASSLVPTDYNSPLHF; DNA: TGTGCCAGCAGCCTCGTCCCGACAGATTATAATTCACCCCTCCACTTT
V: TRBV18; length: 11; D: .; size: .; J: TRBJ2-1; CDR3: CASSPVNEQFF; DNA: TGTGCCAGCTCACCCGTCAATGAGCAGTTCTTC
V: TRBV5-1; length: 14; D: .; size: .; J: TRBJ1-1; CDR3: CASSLYRGGTEAFF; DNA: TGCGCCAGCAGCTTGTATCGGGGAGGGACTGAAGCTTTCTTT
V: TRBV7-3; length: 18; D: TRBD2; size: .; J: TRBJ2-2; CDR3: CASSLISSGRATTGELFF; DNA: TGTGCCAGCAGCTTAATTTCTAGCGGGAGGGCGACCACCGGGGAGCTGTTTTTT
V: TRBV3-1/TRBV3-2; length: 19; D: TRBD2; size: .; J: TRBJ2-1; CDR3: CASSPAGTSGGSSYNEQFF; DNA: TGTGCCAGCAGCCCCGCCGGGACTAGCGGGGGGAGCTCCTACAATGAGCAGTTCTTC